This paragraph covers one T cell receptor (beta chain) sequence. The target antigen is unknown. The source of the sample is a study of PD-1 blockade in classical Hodgkin lymphoma. Study conclusions and caveats: Significant TCR diversity gains by C4D1 occurred in CD4+ but not CD8+ cells. Healthy donors were reported to have higher baseline TCR diversity than newly diagnosed patients. The drivers behind the repertoire differences, possibly disease activity or prior therapy, remain undefined.

The protocol was immunoSEQ multiplex PCR, while the TCRdb copy is restricted to in-frame clones and leaves out a portion. Of 25,000 to 35,000 clones listed, roughly four fifths are singletons. Looked up from germline, CDR1 is SGHVS and CDR2 is FNYEAQ. The CDR3 is 15 residues long. V lost 5 bases and J lost 3, with 14 bases in between. Time point reported: cycle 4 day 1 (C4D1), after less than seven weeks of nivolumab. After autologous stem cell transplantation all patients relapsed, and prior brentuximab vedotin exposure differed between cohorts. Magnetic negative selection purified CD4+ T cells from thawed PBMCs.

The sequences come from CD4+ T cells from blood, collected before the fourth cycle of nivolumab. The gene calls are TRBV7-6 and TRBJ1-3; D is unresolved. The origin of this receptor is a human donor with classical Hodgkin lymphoma. In nucleotides, the CDR3 is TGTGCCAGCAGCCACCCGGGTGGGGATGGAAACACCATATATTTT. This translates into CASSHPGGDGNTIYF.